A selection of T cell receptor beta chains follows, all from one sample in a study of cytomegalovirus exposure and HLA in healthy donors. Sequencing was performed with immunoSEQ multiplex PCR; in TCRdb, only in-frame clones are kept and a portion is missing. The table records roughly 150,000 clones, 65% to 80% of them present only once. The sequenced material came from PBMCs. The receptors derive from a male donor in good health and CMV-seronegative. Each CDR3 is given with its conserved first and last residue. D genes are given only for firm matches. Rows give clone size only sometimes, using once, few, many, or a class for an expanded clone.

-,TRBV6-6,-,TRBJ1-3,CASRSPERGYGNTIYF,TGTGCCAGCAGGTCCCCTGAGCGGGGGTATGGAAACACCATATATTTT
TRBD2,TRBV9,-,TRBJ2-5,CASSVGLAGAETQYF,TGTGCCAGCAGCGTAGGACTAGCGGGAGCGGAGACCCAGTACTTC
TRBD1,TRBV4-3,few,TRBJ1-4,CASSLDRATNEKLFF,TGCGCCAGCAGCCTTGACAGGGCAACTAATGAAAAACTGTTTTTT
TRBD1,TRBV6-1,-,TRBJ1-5,CASSLPTGGSQPQHF,TGTGCCAGCAGTCTCCCGACAGGGGGTAGTCAGCCCCAGCATTTT
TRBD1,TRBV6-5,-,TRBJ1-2,CASSTSRTGHYGYTF,TGTGCCAGCAGTACCTCCCGGACAGGGCACTATGGCTACACCTTC
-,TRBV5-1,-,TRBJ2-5,CASSLAYSQETQYF,TGCGCCAGCAGCTTGGCCTACAGTCAAGAGACCCAGTACTTC
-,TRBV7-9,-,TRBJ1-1,CASSYRGMNTEAFF,TGTGCCAGCAGCTATCGGGGGATGAACACTGAAGCTTTCTTT
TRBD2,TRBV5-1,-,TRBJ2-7,CASSLTTGGLEQYF,TGCGCCAGCAGCTTAACCACGGGGGGTCTCGAGCAGTACTTC
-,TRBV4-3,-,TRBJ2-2,CASSQPLTSNTGELFF,TGCGCCAGCAGCCAACCACTAACCTCCAACACCGGGGAGCTGTTTTTT
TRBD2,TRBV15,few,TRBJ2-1,CATSRVAGADNEQFF,TGTGCCACCAGCAGAGTAGCGGGAGCCGACAATGAGCAGTTCTTC
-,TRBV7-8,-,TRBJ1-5,CASSPGFGGQPQHF,TGTGCCAGCAGCCCTGGTTTCGGGGGACAGCCCCAGCATTTT
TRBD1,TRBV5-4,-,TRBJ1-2,CASRMTGGGNYGYTF,TGTGCCAGCAGGATGACAGGGGGTGGGAACTATGGCTACACCTTC
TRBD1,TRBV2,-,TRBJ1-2,CASSVQGDRDGYTF,TGTGCCAGCAGCGTTCAGGGGGACAGGGACGGCTACACCTTC
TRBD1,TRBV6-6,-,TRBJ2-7,CASRQGQGSEQYF,TGTGCCAGCAGACAGGGACAGGGGAGCGAGCAGTACTTC
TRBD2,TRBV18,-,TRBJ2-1,CASSRWSERERASSYNEQFF,TGTGCCAGCTCACGCTGGTCGGAGCGGGAGAGAGCCAGCTCCTACAATGAGCAGTTCTTC
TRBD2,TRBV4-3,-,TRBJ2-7,CASSQDSPSGYSYEQYF,TGCGCCAGCAGCCAAGATAGCCCTAGCGGATACTCCTACGAGCAGTACTTC
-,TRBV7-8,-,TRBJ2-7,CASSLEFRNEQYF,TGTGCCAGCAGCTTAGAATTCAGAAACGAGCAGTACTTC
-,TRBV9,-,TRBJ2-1,CASSVESIYNEQFF,TGTGCCAGCAGCGTAGAATCTATTTACAATGAGCAGTTCTTC
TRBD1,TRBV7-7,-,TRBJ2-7,CASSKGQGSKEQYF,TGTGCTAGCAGCAAGGGACAGGGGAGTAAAGAGCAGTACTTC
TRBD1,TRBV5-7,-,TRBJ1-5,CASSTDRGSPRNQPQHF,TGTGCCAGCAGCACGGACAGGGGTAGCCCCAGAAATCAGCCCCAGCATTTT
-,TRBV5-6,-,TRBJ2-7,CASSLGAVPPYEQYF,TGTGCCAGCAGCTTGGGAGCGGTCCCACCCTACGAGCAGTACTTC
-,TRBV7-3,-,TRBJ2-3,CASSSGLGTDTQYF,TGTGCCAGCAGCTCGGGACTCGGCACAGATACGCAGTATTTT
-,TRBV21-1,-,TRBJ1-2,CASSRGSNYGYTF,TGTGCCAGCAGCCGAGGCTCTAACTATGGCTACACCTTC
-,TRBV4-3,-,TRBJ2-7,CASSQDTGVKSREQYF,TGCGCCAGCAGCCAAGATACGGGGGTTAAATCACGCGAGCAGTACTTC
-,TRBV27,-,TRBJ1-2,CASSIRRVSDYGYTF,TGTGCCAGCAGTATTCGCAGGGTGTCCGACTATGGCTACACCTTC
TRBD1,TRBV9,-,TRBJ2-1,CASSVGQGASSEQFF,TGTGCCAGCAGCGTCGGACAGGGGGCTAGCAGTGAGCAGTTCTTC
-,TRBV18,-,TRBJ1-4,CASSPPGAQATNEKLFF,TGTGCCAGCTCACCACCAGGGGCCCAGGCAACTAATGAAAAACTGTTTTTT
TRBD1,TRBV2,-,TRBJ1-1,CASTLTGGTEAFF,TGTGCCAGCACGCTAACAGGGGGCACTGAAGCTTTCTTT
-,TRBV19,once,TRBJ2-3,CASSIIGGRTDTQYF,TGTGCCAGTAGTATAATCGGGGGACGCACAGATACGCAGTATTTT
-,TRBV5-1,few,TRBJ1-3,CASSLEQGAGNTIYF,TGCGCCAGCAGCTTGGAACAGGGTGCTGGAAACACCATATATTTT
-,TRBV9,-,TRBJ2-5,CASSVAPGPQETQYF,TGTGCCAGCAGCGTAGCTCCAGGGCCCCAAGAGACCCAGTACTTC
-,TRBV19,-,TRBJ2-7,CASSIQGSFYEQYF,TGTGCCAGTAGTATTCAGGGTTCCTTCTACGAGCAGTACTTC
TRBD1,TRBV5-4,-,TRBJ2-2,CASSSGQGANTGELFF,TGTGCCAGCAGCTCCGGACAGGGCGCGAACACCGGGGAGCTGTTTTTT
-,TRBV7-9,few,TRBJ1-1,CASSLAGADTEAFF,TGTGCCAGCAGCTTAGCAGGGGCGGACACTGAAGCTTTCTTT
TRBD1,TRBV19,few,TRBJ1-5,CASSMGQVINQPQHF,TGTGCCAGTAGTATGGGACAGGTGATCAATCAGCCCCAGCATTTT
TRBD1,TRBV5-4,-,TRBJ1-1,CASSQNGQGKERTF,TGTGCCAGCAGTCAAAACGGACAGGGCAAGGAGAGGACTTTT